Each of the 24 T cell receptor beta chains below was sequenced from the same sample in a study of blood T cell repertoires in COVID-19. The data were produced by immunoSEQ multiplex PCR, yet TCRdb's version contains in-frame clones alone and is incomplete. This table holds 200,000 or so clones, 82% found once. The specimen sequenced was peripheral blood. Receptor source: a woman aged 30 to 39 with acute or convalescent COVID-19.

This clone came up once. The chain employs TRBV5-8 and TRBJ1-2; maybe TRBD1 (5 bases). V was shortened by 4 bases and J by 4 bases, with 14 bases between the two germline ends. This CDR3 is built from 14 residues. Germline CDR1 and CDR2: SGHTS and YDEGEE. This chain's CDR3 is CASSNRGTGYGYTF. The CDR3 coding sequence is TGTGCCAGCAGCAACCGCGGGACGGGCTATGGCTACACCTTC.

V usage is TRBV30 and J usage is TRBJ2-3; TRBD2 aligns across 7 bases. This CDR3 has 13 residues. Germline CDR1 and CDR2: GTSNPN and SVGIG (reference sequence). V trimming: 5 bases; J trimming: 6 bases; junction bases outside the gene matches: 8. The CDR3 DNA reads as TGTGCCTGGGCAGTTCTGCGGGGGGATACGCAGTATTTT. Its translation: CAWAVLRGDTQYF.

The V and J genes are TRBV6-1 and TRBJ1-5; tentative D call: TRBD1 (5 bases). The CDR3 is made up of 14 amino acids. V shed 2 bases and J shed 4 bases, with 9 bases lying between them. CDR1 and CDR2 (germline): MNHNS, SASEGT. CDR3 region: CASSEQGRNQPQHF. The CDR3 region has the DNA TGTGCCAGCAGTGAACAGGGTCGGAATCAGCCCCAGCATTTT.

This clone has a single count. V gene TRBV27 combines with J gene TRBJ2-2; D not certain. The CDR3 consists of 12 residues. V gave up 5 bases and J gave up 7 bases, with 8 bases separating them. The V gene's germline CDR1 is MNHEY and CDR2 SMNVEV (reference sequence). This CDR3 is CASSLYGGELFF. CDR3 bases: TGTGCCAGCAGTCTCTACGGCGGGGAGCTGTTTTTT.

The gene calls are TRBV2 and TRBJ2-5, with TRBD2 identical over 14 bases. The CDR3 extends over 16 amino acids. Trimming at V came to 5 bases and at J to 1 base, leaving 3 bases not matched to a gene. Looked up from germline, CDR1 is SNHLY and CDR2 is FYNNEI. DNA of the CDR3: TGTGCCAGCAGTCCAGGACTAGCGGGGGGCCAAGAGACCCAGTACTTC. It translates to CASSPGLAGGQETQYF.

V is TRBV28 and J is TRBJ2-1; TRBD2 aligns across 9 bases. This CDR3 has 17 amino acids. Germline V gene sequence: CDR1 MDHEN, CDR2 SYDVKM. The junction had 9 bases not matched to a gene; V was cut back by 4 bases and J by 2 bases. The CDR3 DNA follows: TGTGCCAGCAGTTCTCGAGGGGCGGGAGGGCCCTACAATGAGCAGTTCTTC. This sequence encodes CASSSRGAGGPYNEQFF.

The chain joins TRBV30 to TRBJ1-4; 10 positions agree with TRBD1. The CDR3 totals 16 residues. The germline V gene has CDR1 GTSNPN and CDR2 SVGIG (reference sequence). J was trimmed by 7 bases and V by 0 bases; bases with no gene match: 8. CDR3 sequence reads: CAWSVPTGGPREKLFF. Here the CDR3 DNA reads TGTGCCTGGAGTGTCCCGACAGGGGGCCCGCGTGAAAAACTGTTTTTT. The variable domain in full, completed from reference TRBV30 and TRBJ1-4, reads SQTIHQWPATLVQPVGSPLSLECTVEGTSNPNLYWYRQAAGRGLQLLFYSVGIGQISSEVPQNLSASRPQDRQFILSSKKLLLSDSGFYLCAWSVPTGGPREKLFFGSGTQLSVL.

The chain recombines TRBV6-5 with TRBJ2-1; D is unresolved. V was cut by 9 bases and J by 10 bases, with 10 bases left in between. The CDR3 is made up of 10 amino acids. The germline V gene encodes CDR1 MNHEY and CDR2 SVGAGI. The chain's CDR3 is CASLRREQFF. The CDR3 region has the DNA TGTGCCAGTCTTCGGCGGGAGCAGTTCTTC.

V usage is TRBV5-8 and J usage is TRBJ1-2; TRBD1 aligns across 7 bases. The V segment lost 2 bases and the J segment 2 bases; nucleotides outside the gene matches: 9. The CDR3 sequence is 16 residues long. Per germline, CDR1 SGHTS and CDR2 YDEGEE. CDR3: CASSFDRGRGNYGYTF. DNA of the CDR3: TGTGCCAGCAGCTTTGACCGCGGCAGGGGGAACTATGGCTACACCTTC.

The chain recombines TRBV5-6 with TRBJ2-1; possibly TRBD1 for D (6 bases). This CDR3 has 14 amino acids. Between the trimmed V and J ends, which lost 3 bases and 8 bases, there was a span of 15 bases. Germline-derived CDR1 and CDR2 are SGHDT and YYEEEE. CDR3 in amino acids: CASSYVQGLDEQFF. CDR3 in DNA: TGTGCCAGCAGCTATGTACAGGGTTTAGATGAGCAGTTCTTC.

V usage is TRBV5-5 and J usage is TRBJ2-7, with TRBD1 matching 8 bases. This CDR3 spans 16 amino acids. Germline V CDR1 and CDR2: SGHKS, YYEKEE (reference sequence). V dropped 6 bases and J dropped 3; count of bases not matched to a gene: 14. The CDR3 protein is CASNKRAGGKHYEQYF. The DNA for the CDR3 is TGTGCCAGCAACAAACGCGCAGGGGGCAAGCACTACGAGCAGTACTTC.

The chain uses TRBV28 and TRBJ1-2, with 7 nucleotides matching TRBD1. CDR3 length equals 13 residues. V shed 4 bases and J 14 bases; nucleotides not matched to a gene: 13. CDR1 is MDHEN, CDR2 SYDVKM, per germline. The CDR3 DNA follows: TGTGCCAGCAGTTCCGGGGACAGCGGTTCTTCGACCTTC. Translated, it gives CASSSGDSGSSTF.

The chain's CDR3 is CASSLGGDTEAFF. CDR3 DNA: TGTGCCAGCAGCTTAGGGGGGGACACTGAAGCTTTCTTT. V is TRBV7-3 and J is TRBJ1-1; TRBD1 is a possible D gene (5 bases). The V gene's germline CDR1 is SGHTA and CDR2 FQGTGA. Deletions cut 2 bases from V and 3 bases from J, with 7 bases between. This CDR3 has 13 residues.

J is TRBJ2-3 and V is TRBV9; no reliable D call. V lost 4 bases, J lost 14 bases, and 20 bases lay in between. CDR1 and CDR2 from the germline V gene are SGDLS and YYNGEE. The CDR3 loop spans 13 amino acids. Here the CDR3 DNA reads TGTGCCAGCAGCCCCACCGATCTTTTCTATCCGTATTTT. Encoded protein: CASSPTDLFYPYF.

The chain couples TRBV28 to TRBJ1-4; D is ambiguous. Trimming pared 9 bases from V and 3 bases from J, leaving 11 bases between. Germline V gives CDR1 MDHEN, CDR2 SYDVKM. The CDR3 contains 13 residues. CDR3 region: CASGSGANEKLFF. As DNA, the CDR3 is TGTGCCAGTGGGAGTGGGGCTAATGAAAAACTGTTTTTT.

This clone occurred a few times. The rearrangement joins TRBV7-9 to TRBJ1-2; 9 positions agree with TRBD1. Trimming at V came to 2 bases and at J to 4 bases, leaving 5 bases not matched to a gene. Germline loops: CDR1 SEHNR, CDR2 FQNEAQ (reference sequence). The CDR3 consists of 15 residues. CDR3 nucleotides: TGTGCCAGCAGCTTAACCTCACAGGGGGCCTATGGCTACACCTTC. It encodes CASSLTSQGAYGYTF. Drawing the rest from reference TRBV7-9 and TRBJ1-2, the complete variable domain is DTGVSQNPRHKITKRGQNVTFRCDPISEHNRLYWYRQTLGQGPEFLTYFQNEAQLEKSRLLSDRFSAERPKGSFSTLEIQRTEQGDSAMYLCASSLTSQGAYGYTFGSGTRLTVV.

This chain uses TRBV30 with TRBJ1-1; no firm D call. The germline V gene has CDR1 GTSNPN and CDR2 SVGIG (reference sequence). CDR3 length: 13 amino acids. Trimming took off 5 bases at V and 1 base at J, with 11 bases between the two ends. DNA of the CDR3: TGTGCCTGGGCCTACAGAGAGAACACTGAAGCTTTCTTT. Translating it yields CAWAYRENTEAFF.

The chain uses TRBV10-1 and TRBJ2-1; D remains unclear. Between the trimmed V and J ends, which lost 6 bases and 4 bases, there was a span of 13 bases. Looked up from germline, CDR1 is WNHNN and CDR2 is SYGVQD (reference sequence). This CDR3 comprises 14 residues. The CDR3 is CASSPQTSYNEQFF. The CDR3 DNA reads as TGCGCCAGCAGCCCCCAAACCAGTTACAATGAGCAGTTCTTC.

J is TRBJ1-5 and V is TRBV20-1; D is ambiguous. Looked up from germline, CDR1 is DFQATT and CDR2 is SNEGSKA (reference sequence). CDR3 length equals 10 residues. As DNA, the CDR3 is TGCAGCGTTAGCAATCAGCCCCAGCATTTT. Its translation: CSVSNQPQHF.

The J gene is TRBJ1-3, the V gene TRBV23-1; TRBD1 agrees at 8 bases. TRBV23-1 is sorted into the ORF group, with uncertain function. The J segment lost 4 bases and the V segment lost 3 bases, leaving 11 bases of the junction unmatched. The CDR3 is 17 amino acids. Here the CDR3 reads CASSHSPEGDRGNTIYF. Here the CDR3 DNA reads TGCGCCAGCAGTCACTCCCCTGAGGGGGACAGGGGAAACACCATATATTTT.

The chain links TRBV20-1 to TRBJ1-2; no clear D. This CDR3 region has 13 residues. V lost 3 bases and J 4 bases, leaving 12 bases between the germline ends. CDR1 and CDR2 from the germline V gene are DFQATT and SNEGSKA (reference sequence). For the CDR3, the DNA is TGCAGTGCTAGTTTACTTCTAGGCTATGGCTACACCTTC. Translating gives CSASLLLGYGYTF.

The chain joins TRBV5-6 to TRBJ1-5, with TRBD1 matching over 10 bases. Germline V CDR1 and CDR2: SGHDT, YYEEEE. This CDR3 region has 17 residues. The junction had 14 bases not matched to a gene; V was cut back by 4 bases and J by 7 bases. DNA for the CDR3: TGTGCCAGCAGCCGAGATCCGGGACAGGGGTTACGACAGCCCCAGCATTTT. Its translation is CASSRDPGQGLRQPQHF.

This rearrangement joins TRBV19 to TRBJ2-3; 7 positions match TRBD2. The CDR3 consists of 16 residues. Trimming cost V 3 bases and J 4 bases; bases outside gene matches: 10. Germline values: CDR1 LNHDA, CDR2 SQIVND (reference sequence). CDR3 nucleotide sequence: TGTGCCAGTAGTATCCCCTGGGCGGGAGACGCAGATACGCAGTATTTT. Residues: CASSIPWAGDADTQYF.

The chain links TRBV19 to TRBJ2-7; 7 bases are shared with TRBD1. Per germline, CDR1 LNHDA and CDR2 SQIVND (reference sequence). V lost 7 bases, J lost 3 bases, and 15 bases stayed unmatched. The CDR3 contains 16 residues. This chain's CDR3 is CASTGYGDSGFYEQYF. The CDR3 nucleotides are TGTGCCAGTACCGGATACGGGGACAGTGGCTTCTACGAGCAGTACTTC.